This is a list of T cell receptor beta chains from one sample in a study of Ad26.COV2.S vaccination and SARS-CoV-2 variants. The table came from immunoSEQ multiplex PCR; TCRdb's copy has only in-frame clones and leaves some out. The sample holds approximately 150,000 clones, roughly 89% seen once. The input for sequencing was peripheral blood, taken after recovery from COVID-19. These receptors all come from a human donor who had recovered from COVID-19. Each CDR3 is given with its conserved first and last residue. The D gene is left open where the match is weak. Size is stated for part of the rows, as once, few or many counts, or as a class when the clone is expanded.

j_gene,v_gene,abundance,d_gene,CDR3nt,CDR3aa
TRBJ2-2,TRBV10-2,.,TRBD1,TGCGCCAGCAGTGTAGGGGGCCCCGGAACAACCGGGGAGCTGTTTTTT,CASSVGGPGTTGELFF
TRBJ1-2,TRBV5-4,.,.,TGTGCCAGCAGCCGGGACACCCTCGGGGGCTACACCTTC,CASSRDTLGGYTF
TRBJ2-3,TRBV30,.,.,TGTGCCTGGAGTCCGGAGGGAGATACGCAGTATTTT,CAWSPEGDTQYF
TRBJ2-7,TRBV6-1,.,.,TGTGCCAGCAGTGAAGCGGGGGCGGGGCGATCCTACGAGCAGTACTTC,CASSEAGAGRSYEQYF
TRBJ1-1,TRBV10-2,.,.,TGCGCCAGCAGGGCCGTGAACACTGAAGCTTTCTTT,CASRAVNTEAFF
TRBJ1-6,TRBV6-6,.,.,TGTGCCAGCACGGCAGGGTGGACCTATAATTCACCCCTCCACTTT,CASTAGWTYNSPLHF
TRBJ2-5,TRBV16,.,.,TGTGCCAGCAGCCAACTGGGGAGTTATAGGCTATCGGAGACCCAGTACTTC,CASSQLGSYRLSETQYF
TRBJ2-1,TRBV3-1/TRBV3-2,.,.,TGTGCCAGCAGCCACGCCGTACAGAGGGTTGACAATGAGCAGTTCTTC,CASSHAVQRVDNEQFF
TRBJ1-1,TRBV19,.,.,TGTGCCAGTAAGGGCGGCTCTACTGAAGCTTTCTTT,CASKGGSTEAFF
TRBJ2-5,TRBV27,.,TRBD2,TGTGCCAGCCGGATAGCGGGGGAGCGAGAGACCCAGTACTTC,CASRIAGERETQYF
TRBJ1-1,TRBV12-3/TRBV12-4,.,.,TGTGCCAGCGGGGAACAGAACACTGAAGCTTTCTTT,CASGEQNTEAFF
TRBJ2-1,TRBV30,.,.,TGTGCCTGGAGTGTAAACTGGCTAGCAGAAGTCAATGAGCAGTTCTTC,CAWSVNWLAEVNEQFF
TRBJ2-7,TRBV6-6,.,TRBD1,TGTGCCAGCAGTTACCATGGACAGGGGAACAACGAGCAGTACTTC,CASSYHGQGNNEQYF
TRBJ2-2,TRBV5-1,.,.,TGCGCCAGCAGCATAGCCGGGCCCAACACCGGGGAGCTGTTTTTT,CASSIAGPNTGELFF
TRBJ2-5,TRBV7-6,.,.,TGTGCCAGCAGCTTAGGGACCTTAGCGGAAGAGACCCAGTACTTC,CASSLGTLAEETQYF
TRBJ2-3,TRBV7-2,.,.,TGTGCCAGCAGCTTTGGGGGGTTACAGGGCAGCACAGATACGCAGTATTTT,CASSFGGLQGSTDTQYF
TRBJ2-3,TRBV5-4,.,TRBD1,TGTGCCAGCAGCCCAGAGACAGGGATGTTTGTAGATACGCAGTATTTT,CASSPETGMFVDTQYF
TRBJ2-3,TRBV7-2,.,TRBD2,TGTGCCAGCAGCCCCCCGGGACTAGCCGGGGGGACAGATACGCAGTATTTT,CASSPPGLAGGTDTQYF
TRBJ1-1,TRBV19,few,.,TGTGCCAGTAGTATCCTGAACACTGAAGCTTTCTTT,CASSILNTEAFF
TRBJ1-4,TRBV5-1,few,.,TGCGCCAGCAGCTTGGGTGAAAAACTGTTTTTT,CASSLGEKLFF
TRBJ1-5,TRBV28,once,.,TGTGCCAGCAGTTTACGGGCCTTTTATGGGGGCAATCAGCCCCAGCATTTT,CASSLRAFYGGNQPQHF
TRBJ2-3,TRBV6-2/TRBV6-3,.,TRBD2,TGTGCCAGCAGTCCAGAGCTAGCGGGGGCGGAAGATACGCAGTATTTT,CASSPELAGAEDTQYF
TRBJ1-1,TRBV28,.,.,TGTGCCAGCAGTTCGGACGGGGGGGTACCTCCTGAAGCTTTCTTT,CASSSDGGVPPEAFF
TRBJ2-7,TRBV25-1,.,TRBD1,TGTGCCACCGAGAAAATAGGCACAGGGGCGGCCTACGAGCAGTACTTC,CATEKIGTGAAYEQYF
TRBJ1-6,TRBV5-5,once,.,TGTGCCAGCAGCTTCGGGTTTTCGGCCGGGGATTCACCCCTCCACTTT,CASSFGFSAGDSPLHF
TRBJ1-2,TRBV4-3,.,.,TGCGCCAGCAGCCAAGAAGCCGTCGTCGAGGGTTATGGGGCCTATGGCTACACCTTC,CASSQEAVVEGYGAYGYTF
TRBJ1-6,TRBV9,few,.,TGTGCCAGCAGCGTAGCGGCAGACACAAATTCACCCCTCCACTTT,CASSVAADTNSPLHF
TRBJ1-2,TRBV11-2,few,.,TGTGCCAGCAGCTTAACTCCGGGACGGGCCTATGGCTACACCTTC,CASSLTPGRAYGYTF
TRBJ1-4,TRBV4-1,.,.,TGCGCCAGCAGCCAAGACTACACCGATGCAACTAATGAAAAACTGTTTTTT,CASSQDYTDATNEKLFF
TRBJ1-1,TRBV5-1,.,.,TGCGCCAGCAGCTTGGAATACGGACAGCAGAACACTGAAGCTTTCTTT,CASSLEYGQQNTEAFF
TRBJ2-1,TRBV4-3,.,.,TGCGCCAGCAGCCAGGCCCCCGGGTTGTTGGATGAGCAGTTCTTC,CASSQAPGLLDEQFF
TRBJ1-2,TRBV6-1,once,TRBD1,TGTGCCAGCAGTGAAGATCCTAGATCGGACAGGGGTCGCGATGGCTACACCTTC,CASSEDPRSDRGRDGYTF
TRBJ1-1,TRBV12-3/TRBV12-4,.,.,TGTGCCAGCAGTACCTATCTGGGAACTGAAGCTTTCTTT,CASSTYLGTEAFF
TRBJ1-1,TRBV7-6,.,.,TGTGCCAGCAGCTTAGAGGGTCGTAACACTGAAGCTTTCTTT,CASSLEGRNTEAFF
TRBJ1-1,TRBV30,.,TRBD1,TGTGCCGGGGATACCGGGACAGGGCCTGAAGCTTTCTTT,CAGDTGTGPEAFF
TRBJ2-5,TRBV11-3,.,.,TGTGCCAGCAGCGGCCAGAACAAAGAGACCCAGTACTTC,CASSGQNKETQYF
TRBJ2-7,TRBV13,.,.,TGTGCCAGCAGCTTAGAATCACAGGCCTCCTACGAGCAGTACTTC,CASSLESQASYEQYF
TRBJ2-3,TRBV7-2,.,.,TGTGCCAGCAGCTTAGGTTTGACGCCCCAGAGCACAGATACGCAGTATTTT,CASSLGLTPQSTDTQYF
TRBJ1-6,TRBV28,.,TRBD1,TGTGCCAGCAGTGACAGGGGGCGAAGGATAAGGTCACCCCTCCACTTT,CASSDRGRRIRSPLHF
TRBJ2-5,TRBV5-6,.,.,TGTGCCAGCAGCTCAGGGTTTTTAGGGGAGACCCAGTACTTC,CASSSGFLGETQYF
TRBJ2-7,TRBV14,.,.,TGTGCCAGCAGCCAAGAAGTAACTGGACAAAAGTACTTC,CASSQEVTGQKYF
TRBJ1-2,TRBV6-5,.,.,TGTGCCAGCAGTCACCCCCAGGGTATAGACTATGGCTACACCTTC,CASSHPQGIDYGYTF
TRBJ1-5,TRBV27,.,.,TGTGCCAGCAGTTGGGGGGGCAATCAGCCCCAGCATTTT,CASSWGGNQPQHF
TRBJ1-1,TRBV21-1,.,.,TGTGCCAGCAGCAACCTTCAGGGTAATGGCACTGAAGCTTTCTTT,CASSNLQGNGTEAFF
TRBJ1-1,TRBV5-6,.,TRBD1,TGTGCCAGCAGTTCGATCCGGGACAGGGTGGGATTGAACACTGAAGCTTTCTTT,CASSSIRDRVGLNTEAFF
TRBJ2-7,TRBV19,.,TRBD1,TGTGCCAGTAGCGACCCGGGACAGGGGGCGAGCTACGAGCAGTACTTC,CASSDPGQGASYEQYF
TRBJ2-1,TRBV28,.,TRBD2,TGTGCCAGCAGTCTGGGGACTAGCGGGGTACCGGGCGGAGTCTTC,CASSLGTSGVPGGVF
TRBJ2-3,TRBV5-4,once,TRBD1,TGTGCCAGCAGCTACCCAATGGTAACAGGGGGCGAACTCAGGGATACGCAGTATTTT,CASSYPMVTGGELRDTQYF
TRBJ1-2,TRBV18,.,.,TGTGCCAGCTCACCAACTAGGGAGGGCTATGGCTACACCTTC,CASSPTREGYGYTF
TRBJ2-2,TRBV5-1,.,.,TGCGCCAGCAGCTTGGCCGGGATATTAAAGGCCGGGGAGCTGTTTTTT,CASSLAGILKAGELFF
TRBJ1-5,TRBV6-6,.,TRBD1,TGTGCCAGCAGCCAATCAGGACAGGGCGGGCAGCCCCAGCATTTT,CASSQSGQGGQPQHF
TRBJ2-7,TRBV6-2/TRBV6-3,.,.,TGTGCCAGCAGCCAGGGACATGCCTACGAGCAGTACTTC,CASSQGHAYEQYF
TRBJ2-5,TRBV10-3,.,TRBD2,TGTGCCATCAGTGACCTCGAGGCGGGGGGAGAGACCCAGTACTTC,CAISDLEAGGETQYF
TRBJ2-7,TRBV4-3,.,TRBD1,TGCGCCAGCAGCCCACGGACAGGTTTCACCTACGAGCAGTACTTC,CASSPRTGFTYEQYF
TRBJ1-5,TRBV6-5,.,.,TGTGCCAGCAGCCCCCGGACGGCCACCAATCAGCCCCAGCATTTT,CASSPRTATNQPQHF
TRBJ1-2,TRBV27,.,.,TGTGCCAGCAGTTTAATGCAGGGTTCTCCCTATGGCTACACCTTC,CASSLMQGSPYGYTF